This TCR beta chain was found in a study of shared clonotypes between healthy human individuals. Clones were read by immunoSEQ multiplex PCR, and TCRdb kept only the in-frame ones, dropping some. The profile shows some 800,000 clones, 92% of them singletons. The naive CD8 fraction comprised CD45RO-negative cells positively selected for CCR7 and excluded terminally differentiated effector memory CD45RA+ cells. Among the donors, all were Caucasian adults who lived in Nashville, Tennessee. The sample was naive CD8+ T cells sorted from blood. This sequence originates from a young man in good health.

The CDR3 protein is CASSFFRGLNEQFF. CDR3 DNA: TGTGCCAGCAGTTTTTTCAGGGGGCTTAATGAGCAGTTCTTC. The V gene is TRBV27, the J gene TRBJ2-1, with TRBD1 identical over 8 bases. The trim removed 3 bases at V and 7 bases at J, leaving 5 bases unmatched. There are 14 residues in the CDR3. CDR1 is MNHEY, CDR2 SMNVEV, per germline (reference sequence).